This TCR beta chain was recorded in a study of monozygotic twins with inflammatory bowel disease. TCRdb processed the 5' RACE reads again and assigns one entry to each CDR3 protein, with no DNA. Its table records just over 300,000 distinct CDR3 sequences. The CDR3 has 14 residues. Germline CDR1 and CDR2: MNHNS and SASEGT. This chain joins TRBV6-1 and TRBJ1-1. The origin of this receptor is a human donor with ulcerative colitis or Crohn's disease, or a healthy co-twin of an affected twin (not recorded which). The sequencing input was blood. This chain's CDR3 is CASGSGPAGTEAFF.